Listed here are 7 T cell receptor beta chains from one sample, sequenced in a study of cytomegalovirus exposure and HLA in healthy donors. Researchers ran the PCR with 60 Vbeta and 13 Jbeta primers. Generated by immunoSEQ multiplex PCR, the TCRdb table keeps only in-frame clones and is missing some. In the table there are some 110,000 clones, approximately 80% of which are singletons. The sequencing sample was made of PBMCs. These receptors were collected from a man aged 50-59 years in good health and CMV-seronegative.

Ten or more counts support this clone. The J gene is TRBJ2-2, the V gene TRBV5-4; 9 nucleotides agree with TRBD1. The CDR3 sequence is 15 residues long. CDR1 and CDR2 from the germline V gene are SGHNT and YYREEE (reference sequence). V lost 4 bases, J lost 8 bases, and 9 bases stayed unmatched. CDR3 DNA: TGTGCCAGCAGCCCTGGACAGGGGAGATCAGGGGAGCTGTTTTTT. It encodes CASSPGQGRSGELFF.

J is TRBJ2-5 and V is TRBV25-1; D is unresolved. The CDR3 sequence is 15 residues long. V was trimmed by 4 bases and J by 1 base, leaving 13 bases between them. Germline V gene data show CDR1 as MGHDK and CDR2 as SYGVNS. The CDR3 region is CASSVGFGFQETQYF. CDR3 DNA sequence: TGTGCCAGCAGTGTTGGGTTCGGGTTCCAAGAGACCCAGTACTTC.

The genes are TRBV19 and TRBJ1-2; unclear D gene. V lost 3 bases and J lost 1, with 12 bases in between. The CDR3 extends over 15 amino acids. The germline gives CDR1 LNHDA, CDR2 SQIVND (reference sequence). CDR3 nucleotide sequence: TGTGCCAGTAGTATGGGCTCCTATATTAACTATGGCTACACCTTC. Translating it yields CASSMGSYINYGYTF.

This chain connects TRBV19 to TRBJ2-7; possibly TRBD2 for D (6 bases). Germline values: CDR1 LNHDA, CDR2 SQIVND (reference sequence). V lost 3 bases and J lost 3, with 12 bases in between. The CDR3 length is 14 residues. Here the CDR3 DNA reads TGTGCCAGTAGTATCGGGACTGCGATCTACGAGCAGTACTTC. This codes for CASSIGTAIYEQYF.

The rearrangement joins TRBV19 to TRBJ1-5; D may be TRBD1 (6 bases). Trimming removed 5 bases at V and 0 bases at J, with 14 bases between. The CDR3 has 16 amino acids. Germline loops: CDR1 LNHDA, CDR2 SQIVND (reference sequence). CDR3 in amino acids: CASSPGQPGSNQPQHF. CDR3 DNA: TGTGCCAGTAGTCCAGGACAGCCAGGTAGCAATCAGCCCCAGCATTTT.

This clone came up a few times. Mismatch with germline at one junction end may stem from a read error. The chain has TRBV7-9 and TRBJ1-2; 10 bases fit TRBD1. Germline CDR1 and CDR2: SEHNR and FQNEAQ (reference sequence). There are 16 residues in the CDR3. The CDR3 here is CSSSSRTGGFNYGYTF. CDR3 DNA sequence: TGTTCCAGCAGCTCGCGGACAGGGGGGTTTAACTATGGCTACACCTTC.

In this sample, this clone turned up a few times. The chain combines TRBV29-1 with TRBJ1-1, with 9 bases that match TRBD1. The germline V gene encodes CDR1 SQVTM and CDR2 ANQGSEA. V lost 2 bases, J lost 4 bases, and 5 bases stayed unmatched. CDR3 length: 14 amino acids. The CDR3 DNA sequence: TGCAGCGTTGAACCCGGGACAGGGACCACTGAAGCTTTCTTT. Protein product: CSVEPGTGTTEAFF.